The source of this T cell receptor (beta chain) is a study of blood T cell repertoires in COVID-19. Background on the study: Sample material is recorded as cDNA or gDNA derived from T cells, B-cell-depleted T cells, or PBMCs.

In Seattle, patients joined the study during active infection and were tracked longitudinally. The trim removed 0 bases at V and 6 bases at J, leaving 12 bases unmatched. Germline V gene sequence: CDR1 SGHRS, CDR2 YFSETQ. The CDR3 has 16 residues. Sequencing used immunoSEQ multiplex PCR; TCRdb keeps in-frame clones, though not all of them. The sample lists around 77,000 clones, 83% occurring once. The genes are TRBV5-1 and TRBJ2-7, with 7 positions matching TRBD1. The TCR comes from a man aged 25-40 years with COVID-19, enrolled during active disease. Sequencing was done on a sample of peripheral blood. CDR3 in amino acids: CASSLGSRQGSGEQYF. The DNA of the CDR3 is TGCGCCAGCAGCTTGGGCTCGAGACAGGGATCTGGCGAGCAGTACTTC.